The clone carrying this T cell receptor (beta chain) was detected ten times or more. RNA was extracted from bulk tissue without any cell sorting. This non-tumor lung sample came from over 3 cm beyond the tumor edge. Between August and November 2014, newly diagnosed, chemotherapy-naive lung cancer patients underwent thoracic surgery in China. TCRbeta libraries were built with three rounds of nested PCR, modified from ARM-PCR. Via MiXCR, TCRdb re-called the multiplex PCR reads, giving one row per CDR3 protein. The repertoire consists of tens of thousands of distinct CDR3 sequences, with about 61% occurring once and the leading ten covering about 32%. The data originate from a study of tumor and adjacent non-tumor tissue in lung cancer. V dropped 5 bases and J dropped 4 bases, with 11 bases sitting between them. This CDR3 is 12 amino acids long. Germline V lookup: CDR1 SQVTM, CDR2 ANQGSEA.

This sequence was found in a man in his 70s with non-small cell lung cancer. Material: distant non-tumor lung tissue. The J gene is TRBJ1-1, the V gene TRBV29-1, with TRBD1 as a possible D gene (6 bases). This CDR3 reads CSVSDRFTEAFF. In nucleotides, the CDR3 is TGCAGCGTTAGTGACAGGTTCACTGAAGCTTTCTTT.